The rows below give T cell receptor beta chains drawn from one sample of a study of blood T cell repertoires in COVID-19. Assay used: immunoSEQ multiplex PCR; TCRdb lists only in-frame clones, some missing. Counted here are just over 150,000 clones, 75% to 90% occurring once; the ten biggest clones make up roughly 15%. The specimen was peripheral blood. The receptors were gathered from a woman aged 40 to 55 with acute or convalescent COVID-19. The CDR3 runs from the conserved cysteine through the conserved F or W. D genes are given only for firm matches. Size values are once, few and many counts, or a class for expanded clones, and some rows have none.

TRBD2	19	TRBV2	NA	TRBJ2-6	TGTGCCAGCAGTGAAGCCCCAGCGGGGGGTTTTGCTGGGGCCAACGTCCTGACTTTC	CASSEAPAGGFAGANVLTF
TRBD1	18	TRBV7-2	NA	TRBJ2-5	TGTGCCAGCAGCTCAGTCGGGCGACCGGGACAGGGACAAGAGACCCAGTACTTC	CASSSVGRPGQGQETQYF
TRBD1	15	TRBV27	NA	TRBJ2-1	TGTGCCAGCTCGATCCGGGACAGGGCCTACAATGAGCAGTTCTTC	CASSIRDRAYNEQFF
NA	14	TRBV5-1	NA	TRBJ2-1	TGCGCCAGCAGCTTGAACCAATTTTTCGGTGAGCAGTTCTTC	CASSLNQFFGEQFF
TRBD1	13	TRBV2	NA	TRBJ1-6	TGTGCCAGCAGCGAAACAGGGGTCTCACCCCTCCACTTT	CASSETGVSPLHF
TRBD2	15	TRBV18	NA	TRBJ2-5	TGTGCCAGCTCACCTTTTAGCGGGAGGCAAGAGACCCAGTACTTC	CASSPFSGRQETQYF
TRBD1	17	TRBV19	once	TRBJ1-1	TGTGCCAGTAGTATAGATCTGGGGCAGGGGGTAACCTCTGAAGCTTTCTTT	CASSIDLGQGVTSEAFF
NA	15	TRBV2	NA	TRBJ2-2	TGTGCCAGCAAAGCACAGGGAGTGAACACCGGGGAGCTGTTTTTT	CASKAQGVNTGELFF
TRBD1	17	TRBV15	NA	TRBJ2-3	TGTGCCACCAGCAGGGGACAGGGGCCAACACAATCAGATACGCAGTATTTT	CATSRGQGPTQSDTQYF
NA	16	TRBV28	NA	TRBJ1-2	TGTGCCAGCAGAGGGGAGGGATGGGCGATAGACTATGGCTACACCTTC	CASRGEGWAIDYGYTF
NA	13	TRBV7-9	NA	TRBJ1-2	TGTGCCAGCTCTCGGGGAGAGGGCTATGGCTACACCTTC	CASSRGEGYGYTF
NA	14	TRBV11-3	NA	TRBJ2-3	TGTGCCAGCAGCTTAGGGGGAGTCACAGATACGCAGTATTTT	CASSLGGVTDTQYF
TRBD1	15	TRBV19	NA	TRBJ1-5	TGTGCCAGTAGTTCTACAGGGGGCCGTAATCAGCCCCAGCATTTT	CASSSTGGRNQPQHF
TRBD1	16	TRBV19	NA	TRBJ2-2	TGTGCCAGTAGTATGAGGGGGCCTTTTGGAACCGGGGAGCTGTTTTTT	CASSMRGPFGTGELFF
NA	15	TRBV7-9	few	TRBJ2-2	TGTGCCAGCAGCCTGCAGGGGCCGAACACCGGGGAGCTGTTTTTT	CASSLQGPNTGELFF
NA	17	TRBV6-1	NA	TRBJ1-6	TGTGCCAGCAGTGAATATGGTGGGAGCTCCTATAATTCACCCCTCCACTTT	CASSEYGGSSYNSPLHF
TRBD1	14	TRBV7-8	NA	TRBJ1-5	TGTGCCAGCAGCTTTGGGACAGTTAATCAGCCCCAGCATTTT	CASSFGTVNQPQHF
TRBD2	17	TRBV7-9	NA	TRBJ2-3	TGTGCCAGCAGCTTAGCCGCGGCGGGAGGCGTCACAGATACGCAGTATTTT	CASSLAAAGGVTDTQYF
NA	13	TRBV30	NA	TRBJ2-7	TGTGCCTGGACCCGGGACACTAGCTACGAGCAGTACTTC	CAWTRDTSYEQYF
TRBD1	17	TRBV4-2	NA	TRBJ2-7	TGTGCCAGCAGCCAAGGACCCCCCGGACAGGGACTCTACGAGCAGTACTTC	CASSQGPPGQGLYEQYF
NA	14	TRBV4-1	NA	TRBJ1-1	TGCGCCAGCAGCCAAGAAGGGGCGAACACTGAAGCTTTCTTT	CASSQEGANTEAFF
NA	18	TRBV9	NA	TRBJ2-1	TGTGCCAGCAGCGTAGTCGGGGGGCTAATAAGCTCCTACAATGAGCAGTTCTTC	CASSVVGGLISSYNEQFF
TRBD1	15	TRBV5-1	NA	TRBJ1-2	TGCGCCAGCAGCTTTGGACAGGGCAAATACGATGGCTACACCTTC	CASSFGQGKYDGYTF
NA	15	TRBV28	NA	TRBJ1-6	TGTGCCAGCAGTCCTCCGACAGATTCGCGCTCAGCCCTCCACTTT	CASSPPTDSRSALHF
TRBD2	14	TRBV7-9	NA	TRBJ2-3	TGTGCCAGCCGACTAGCGGGGGGGCTAGATACGCAGTATTTT	CASRLAGGLDTQYF
NA	15	TRBV28	once	TRBJ1-1	TGTGCCAGCAGTATCCGACAGGACGGGAACACTGAAGCTTTCTTT	CASSIRQDGNTEAFF
NA	16	TRBV19	NA	TRBJ2-3	TGTGCCAGTAGTATGCTTGGTGGGGGGATCCCTGATATGCAGTATTTT	CASSMLGGGIPDMQYF
NA	14	TRBV7-9	NA	TRBJ2-3	TGTGCCAGCAGCTTAGCGGGGGCCAGAGATACGCAGTATTTT	CASSLAGARDTQYF
NA	11	TRBV5-1	once	TRBJ2-3	TGCGCCAGCAGCTTGGACGGGGCGCAGTATTTT	CASSLDGAQYF
TRBD1	17	TRBV4-2	NA	TRBJ2-2	TGTGCCAGCAGCCAGATAGGACAGGGGTTAAACGTGGGGGAGCTGTTTTTT	CASSQIGQGLNVGELFF
NA	16	TRBV5-1	NA	TRBJ2-3	TGCGCCAGCAGGTTAGCCTGGAGCTACGGCACAGATACGCAGTATTTT	CASRLAWSYGTDTQYF
NA	14	TRBV28	NA	TRBJ1-1	TGTGCCAGCAGTTTTCAGGGCATGAACACTGAAGCTTTCTTT	CASSFQGMNTEAFF
TRBD1	16	TRBV13	NA	TRBJ2-4	TGTGCCAGCAGCTCCCGACAGGGCTTTGCCAAAAACATTCAGTACTTC	CASSSRQGFAKNIQYF
TRBD2	16	TRBV11-2	NA	TRBJ2-5	TGTGCCAGCAGCCGTGTCCCTAGCGGGATGGCAGAGACCCAGTACTTC	CASSRVPSGMAETQYF
NA	17	TRBV10-3	NA	TRBJ1-6	TGTGCCATTGCGTCGGACAGTCCGAGCTCCTATAATTCACCCCTCCACTTT	CAIASDSPSSYNSPLHF
NA	13	TRBV7-3	NA	TRBJ1-1	TGTGCCAGCAGCGGTACTAGGAACACTGAAGCTTTCTTT	CASSGTRNTEAFF
NA	13	TRBV6-6	NA	TRBJ1-1	TGTGCCAGCAGTCTAACGACAGGTTCGTACGCTTTCTTT	CASSLTTGSYAFF
TRBD2	18	TRBV5-4	NA	TRBJ2-1	TGTGCCAGCAGCTTGGGGATGCGGGGGGGTTGGTCCTACAATGAGCAGTTCTTC	CASSLGMRGGWSYNEQFF
NA	14	TRBV7-2	NA	TRBJ2-7	TGTGCCAGCAGCTTAGACATATTATCCTACGAGCAGTACTTC	CASSLDILSYEQYF
NA	14	TRBV5-6	NA	TRBJ2-1	TGTGCCAGCAGCTTTCCCGGGGGCTACAATGAGCAGTTCTTC	CASSFPGGYNEQFF
NA	17	TRBV14	NA	TRBJ2-7	TGTGCCAGCAGCCAATTACGCCAAGCGGACCTCTCCTACGAGCAGTACTTC	CASSQLRQADLSYEQYF
TRBD2	17	TRBV19	NA	TRBJ2-7	TGTGCCAGTAGTATAGGGACTAGCGGGAGTTGGACCTACGAGCAGTACTTC	CASSIGTSGSWTYEQYF
NA	17	TRBV29-1	NA	TRBJ1-1	TGCAGCGTTGAACAATCCCGGGGACTTTCTCGGTACACTGAAGCTTTCTTT	CSVEQSRGLSRYTEAFF
TRBD2	16	TRBV13	NA	TRBJ2-1	TGTGCCAGCAGCTTAGTTGGAGGTAGCGGGAGAAATGAGCAGTTCTTC	CASSLVGGSGRNEQFF
NA	16	TRBV9	once	TRBJ1-3	TGTGCCAGCAGCCCACAGGGTTATACTATGGGAAACACCATATATTTT	CASSPQGYTMGNTIYF
TRBD1	17	TRBV9	NA	TRBJ1-5	TGTGCCAGCAGCAGGACAGGCGCCGTATATAGCAATCAGCCCCAGCATTTT	CASSRTGAVYSNQPQHF
TRBD2	16	TRBV6-4	NA	TRBJ2-3	TGTGCCAGCAGCCACCAACCTGGGACTAGCGGAGATACGCAGTATTTT	CASSHQPGTSGDTQYF
TRBD1	14	TRBV2	NA	TRBJ2-2	TGTGCCAGCAGGGACAGGGGGCGCACCGGGGAGCTGTTTTTT	CASRDRGRTGELFF
NA	15	TRBV28	NA	TRBJ2-7	TGTGCCAGCAGCCCGCCCCAGGGTGTCGTCCACGAGCAGTACTTC	CASSPPQGVVHEQYF
NA	13	TRBV24-1	NA	TRBJ1-5	TGTGCCACCAGTGGATTCGCAGGTGGACCCCAGCATTTT	CATSGFAGGPQHF
TRBD1	15	TRBV27	NA	TRBJ1-5	TGTGCCAGCAGTTTTGGGACAGGGGGCAATCAGCCCCAGCATTTT	CASSFGTGGNQPQHF
TRBD2	13	TRBV6-5	NA	TRBJ2-1	TGTGCCAGCAGCCTAGCGGAGACCAATGAGCAGTTCTTC	CASSLAETNEQFF
NA	16	TRBV3-1/TRBV3-2	NA	TRBJ2-1	TGTGCCAGCAGCCATTCGAGGACACTTGTCGACAATGAGCAGTTCTTC	CASSHSRTLVDNEQFF
TRBD1	15	TRBV7-2	NA	TRBJ1-4	TGTGCCAGCAGCTTAACCGGGACAGGGAATGAAAAACTGTTTTTT	CASSLTGTGNEKLFF
NA	10	TRBV30	NA	TRBJ2-7	TGTGCCTGGGGCCGCTACGAGCAGTACTTC	CAWGRYEQYF